This TCR beta chain came from a study of blood T cell repertoires in COVID-19. This CDR3 spans 14 amino acids. Germline CDR1 is MNHEY and CDR2 is SVGEGT. J lost 5 bases, V lost 1 base, and 3 bases had no gene match. Some clones are missing from TCRdb's copy, which holds only in-frame ones; the method was immunoSEQ multiplex PCR. The sample shows about 300,000 clones, 65% to 90% of them seen only once. Sample: PBMCs or T cells enriched from blood (not recorded which). This chain uses TRBV6-2 or TRBV6-3 with TRBJ2-7, with 9 bases matching TRBD1. The receptor was isolated from a man between 25 and 39 years old who had recovered from COVID-19. The CDR3 loop reads CASSYLGQGHEQYF. Written as DNA, the CDR3 is TGTGCCAGCAGTTACTTGGGACAGGGCCACGAGCAGTACTTC.